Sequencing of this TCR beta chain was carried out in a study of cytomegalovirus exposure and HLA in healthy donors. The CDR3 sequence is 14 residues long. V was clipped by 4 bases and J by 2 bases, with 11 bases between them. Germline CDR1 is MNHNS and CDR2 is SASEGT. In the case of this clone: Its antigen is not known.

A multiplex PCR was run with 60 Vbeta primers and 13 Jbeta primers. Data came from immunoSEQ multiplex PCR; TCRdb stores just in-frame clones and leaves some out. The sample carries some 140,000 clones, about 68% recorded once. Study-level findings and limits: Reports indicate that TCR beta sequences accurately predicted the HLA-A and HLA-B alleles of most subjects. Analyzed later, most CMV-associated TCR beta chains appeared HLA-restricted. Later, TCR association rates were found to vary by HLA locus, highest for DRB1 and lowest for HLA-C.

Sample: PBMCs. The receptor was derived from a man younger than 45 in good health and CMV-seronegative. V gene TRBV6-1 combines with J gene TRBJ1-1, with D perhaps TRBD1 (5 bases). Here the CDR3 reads CASSVQGLNTEAFF. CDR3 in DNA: TGTGCCAGCAGTGTCCAGGGCCTTAACACTGAAGCTTTCTTT.